The source of this T cell receptor beta chain is a study of T cell responses to AZD1222 COVID-19 vaccine (dated by TCRdb to the early 2020s). As for the study more broadly: AZD1222 recipients whose second dose came at about 4 weeks and those whose second dose came at about 12 weeks were combined into one group, since spike-specific TCR depth and breadth did not differ between the two schedules. Enrollment into the trials was organized by age into subgroups of 18-55, 56-69 and 70-plus years, and those subgroups contained approximately 160, 26 and 62 TCR-sequenced participants, respectively. TCR sequencing was performed for about 250 trial participants, of whom 200 to 220 were given two doses of AZD1222 and some 25 were given two doses of MenACWY control vaccine. The study at large found these results: Participants were mostly white British and included more females than males, and it was suggested by the authors that clonal diversity may have been underestimated. Only five or six AZD1222 recipients were SARS-CoV-2 seropositive at baseline, limiting conclusions about previously exposed vaccinees. Because no samples from the day 14 peak response were available, repertoires could be characterized only after the peak T cell response. Epitopes outside the regions mutated in the B.1.351 and B.1.1.7 variants were reportedly recognized by nearly half of the unique spike-specific TCRs. After two AZD1222 doses, spike-specific TCR breadth and depth were significantly higher than at day 0 and than in MenACWY recipients. In the small 56-69-year group, the increase in depth fell short of significance, most likely because of low power. The whole spike protein was spanned by vaccine-associated CD4 TCRs, and dominant responses were seen in regions 160-218 and 743-854.

V has 2 bases trimmed and J has 0 bases trimmed; junction bases matching no gene number 10. The CDR3 runs 18 amino acids, cysteine and phenylalanine included. Only the CDR3 region is kept as DNA, spanning 54 bases read in frame from base 1. The germline V gene provides CDR1 SGDLS and CDR2 YYNGEE. The CDR3 regions of human TCRbeta chains were analyzed by immunosequencing. The original pipeline was this. Repertoire TCRs were checked for matches against a reference library of SARS-CoV-2-specific TCRs that had been generated using the MIRA antigen-specificity platform. Breadth was defined as the fraction of unique TCRs that were SARS-CoV-2-associated, and depth was defined as the fraction of total T cells that were SARS-CoV-2-associated. Each spike-specific TCR was assigned to its reactive spike region and to a CD4 or CD8 class using the MIRA data. Log10-transformed breadth and depth values were compared by one-way ANOVA with Sidak's multiple comparisons tests. TCRdb stores this immuneACCESS table with in-frame sequences only. Part of the clones is absent; in the studies checked, under half of the shortfall reflects unresolved V genes, and no reason is known for the rest. The DNA was the basis for D and trimming; V, J and clone size are from that table. The table for this sample lists approximately 170,000 clones; approximately 89% of them were counted only once. Together, the top ten hold 4% to 5.5% of the sample.

Taken with the paper, the label for time point translates to: baseline before first vaccination. Samples from vaccinated people were obtained from the UK trials COV001 and COV002, which included a single-blind randomized controlled phase 2/3 trial of AZD1222 (ChAdOx1 nCoV-19) in healthy adults. For TCRbeta chain sequencing, PBMC samples were collected from trial participants at day 0 and at day 28 after the second dose. Of note for this clone: The clone's antigen remains unknown. Base qualities are not at hand, and no much larger clone is one base apart.

The specimen was peripheral blood, collected on day 0 of AZD1222 vaccination. The receptor was isolated from an adult in good health. Recombination joined TRBV9 with TRBJ2-7; TRBD2 aligns with 11 central bases. The DNA reads TGTGCCAGCAGCGTGGGGGCGGGACTAGCGGCCCGCTCCTACGAGCAGTACTTC. Translated, it gives CASSVGAGLAARSYEQYF.